The 23 T cell receptor beta chains reported below all come from one sample, sequenced in a study of T cell responses to AZD1222 COVID-19 vaccine. Libraries were prepared by immunoSEQ multiplex PCR; TCRdb keeps only in-frame clonotypes and omits some of them. The sample includes roughly 180,000 clones, more than 85% of them seen just once. The starting material was peripheral blood, obtained 28 days after the second AZD1222 dose. The receptors stem from an adult who received the AZD1222 COVID-19 vaccine.

The J gene is TRBJ1-2, the V gene TRBV11-2, with D perhaps matching TRBD1 (6 bases). The V gene's germline CDR1 is SGHAT and CDR2 FQNNGV. V shed 4 bases and J shed 12 bases, with 12 bases lying between them. The CDR3 consists of 11 residues. The CDR3 bases are TGTGCCAGCAGCTCTTTCCGGGACAACACCTTC. Residues: CASSSFRDNTF.

The V call is TRBV30, the J call TRBJ1-1; D uncertain. The germline V gene has CDR1 GTSNPN and CDR2 SVGIG (reference sequence). The CDR3 spans 11 residues. Trimming pared 1 base from V and 10 bases from J, leaving 10 bases between. CDR3 amino acids: CAWSGGVGAFF. The CDR3, as DNA: TGTGCCTGGAGTGGGGGAGTTGGAGCTTTCTTT.

CDR3 loop: CASSYRDRSRDGYTF. The DNA for the CDR3 is TGTGCCAGCAGCTACCGGGACAGGAGTAGAGATGGCTACACCTTC. The chain links TRBV7-9 to TRBJ1-2; TRBD1 agrees at 8 bases. This CDR3 has 15 residues. Germline CDR1 SEHNR, CDR2 FQNEAQ (reference sequence). V shed 4 bases and J 6 bases; nucleotides not matched to a gene: 10.

This rearrangement joins TRBV24-1 to TRBJ2-1, with 8 bases identical to TRBD2. V lost 2 bases, J lost 2 bases, and 13 bases stayed unmatched. Germline V gene sequence: CDR1 KGHDR, CDR2 SFDVKD. The CDR3 contains 19 residues. The DNA of the CDR3 is TGTGCCACCAGTGATTCAGGGGCGGCGGGAGGAAACCCCTACAATGAGCAGTTCTTC. Its protein is CATSDSGAAGGNPYNEQFF.

This chain joins TRBV7-3 and TRBJ2-5, with unresolved D. The CDR3 sequence is 15 residues long. The V end was cut by 5 bases, the J end by 0 bases, with 13 bases between. The germline gives CDR1 SGHTA, CDR2 FQGTGA. The CDR3 region has the DNA TGTGCCAGCAGCCCCCCGGGCGTCGACCAAGAGACCCAGTACTTC. It translates to CASSPPGVDQETQYF.

The chain couples TRBV7-9 to TRBJ1-1; 7 bases are a match to TRBD1. The germline V gene encodes CDR1 SEHNR and CDR2 FQNEAQ (reference sequence). V was clipped by 5 bases and J by 4 bases; unmatched bases: 7. The CDR3 covers 14 residues. The CDR3 loop reads CASSQSTGTTEAFF. In DNA form, the CDR3 reads TGTGCCAGCAGCCAATCGACAGGGACCACTGAAGCTTTCTTT.

The V gene is TRBV7-9, the J gene TRBJ1-4, with 7 bases matching TRBD1. The V gene's germline CDR1 is SEHNR and CDR2 FQNEAQ (reference sequence). Losses at the gene ends were 5 bases for V and 3 bases for J; bases not matched to a gene: 12. There are 17 residues in the CDR3. In DNA, the CDR3 is TGTGCCAGCAGCAGCAGACAGGGAAACATTGCTAATGAAAAACTGTTTTTT. It translates to CASSSRQGNIANEKLFF.

This chain uses TRBV6-5 with TRBJ1-5; D ambiguous. The germline CDR1 and CDR2 sequences are MNHEY and SVGAGI. The germline V and J ends were trimmed by 8 bases and 10 bases, with 9 bases remaining between them. This CDR3 has 10 residues. The CDR3 DNA is TGTGCCAGCGGAGGGTACCCCCAGCATTTT. Its protein product is CASGGYPQHF.

The chain has TRBV9 and TRBJ1-1, with D unresolved. CDR1 is SGDLS and CDR2 is YYNGEE in the germline V gene. Trimming took 0 bases from V and 8 from J, leaving 17 bases between them. This CDR3 contains 15 residues. This CDR3 reads CASSVVGSKAREAFF. The CDR3 nucleotides read TGTGCCAGCAGCGTAGTAGGAAGTAAGGCGCGGGAAGCTTTCTTT.

This chain connects TRBV3-1 (or the pseudogene TRBV3-2) to TRBJ1-4; the D gene is possibly TRBD1 (5 bases). This CDR3 has 14 residues. Per germline, CDR1 LGHDT and CDR2 YNNKEL (reference sequence). Trimming took 4 bases from V and 9 from J, leaving 15 bases between them. The CDR3 coding sequence is TGTGCCAGCAGCCTTGGACGGGGCCAGAAAAAACTGTTTTTT. Protein: CASSLGRGQKKLFF.

The V gene is TRBV2, the J gene TRBJ1-1; 9 nucleotides agree with TRBD1. Germline trimming cut 9 bases from V and 1 base from J; bases unmatched to any gene: 6. Germline V gene lookup returns CDR1 SNHLY and CDR2 FYNNEI. CDR3 length equals 14 residues. CDR3 nucleotides: TGTGCCAGTACTGACAGGGGGAGGAACACTGAAGCTTTCTTT. Protein product: CASTDRGRNTEAFF.

The rearrangement uses TRBV5-4 and TRBJ2-5; D possibly corresponds to TRBD1 (6 bases). The CDR3 has 13 amino acids. Germline V gene sequence: CDR1 SGHNT, CDR2 YYREEE (reference sequence). The V gene lost 2 bases and the J gene lost 5 bases, with 10 bases spanning the gap. This CDR3 reads CASSFGGRETQYF. CDR3 in DNA: TGTGCCAGCAGCTTTGGGGGCCGGGAGACCCAGTACTTC.

This chain connects TRBV14 to TRBJ1-2, with 7 bases aligning to TRBD1. J was trimmed by 8 bases and V by 3 bases; bases with no gene match: 12. Looked up from germline, CDR1 is SGHDN and CDR2 is FVKESK. The CDR3 is 15 residues long. The CDR3 region is CASSQAATGYSGYTF. The DNA for the CDR3 is TGTGCCAGCAGCCAGGCCGCGACAGGGTATTCCGGCTACACCTTC.

The table lists this clone with a count of one. This chain uses TRBV5-6 with TRBJ2-1; 8 bases match TRBD2. The CDR3 runs 16 residues. The germline V gene encodes CDR1 SGHDT and CDR2 YYEEEE. V trimming: 4 bases; J trimming: 2 bases; junction bases outside the gene matches: 8. The CDR3 here is CASSHGLAYTYNEQFF. The CDR3 DNA sequence: TGTGCCAGCAGCCATGGACTAGCTTACACCTACAATGAGCAGTTCTTC. The full variable domain, with the rest looked up from reference TRBV5-6 and TRBJ2-1, is DAGVTQSPTHLIKTRGQQVTLRCSPKSGHDTVSWYQQALGQGPQFIFQYYEEEERQRGNFPDRFSGHQFPNYSSELNVNALLLGDSALYLCASSHGLAYTYNEQFFGPGTRLTVL.

The chain is built from TRBV4-2 and TRBJ1-2, with 10 bases that match TRBD1. V shed 4 bases and J 3 bases; nucleotides not matched to a gene: 5. The CDR3 has 15 amino acids. The germline V gene encodes CDR1 LGHNA and CDR2 YNFKEQ. The CDR3, as DNA: TGTGCCAGCAGCCCTAGGACAGGGGGGGACTATGGCTACACCTTC. This gives the protein CASSPRTGGDYGYTF.

This clone occurred a few times. The chain recombines TRBV7-8 with TRBJ1-1; D is unclear. This CDR3 is 11 amino acids long. The V end lost 5 bases, the J end lost 1 base, and 2 bases lay between the germline ends. Per germline, CDR1 SGHVS and CDR2 FQNEAQ. Here the CDR3 reads CASSQNTEAFF. The CDR3 DNA reads as TGTGCCAGCAGCCAGAACACTGAAGCTTTCTTT. Combining the CDR3 with reference TRBV7-8 and TRBJ1-1 gives the whole variable domain GAGVSQSPRYKVAKRGQDVALRCDPISGHVSLFWYQQALGQGPEFLTYFQNEAQLDKSGLPSDRFFAERPEGSVSTLKIQRTQQEDSAVYLCASSQNTEAFFGQGTRLTVV.

This sequence joins TRBV6-5 and TRBJ1-4; D not resolved. CDR3 length: 14 residues. V lost 3 bases and J 8 bases, leaving 13 bases between the germline ends. Germline CDR1 and CDR2: MNHEY and SVGAGI. Here the CDR3 reads CASSYRTDHEKLFF. The CDR3 coding sequence is TGTGCCAGCAGTTATAGGACGGACCACGAAAAACTGTTTTTT.

This chain connects TRBV4-2 to TRBJ1-4; 8 bases fit TRBD1. This CDR3 is 16 amino acids long. From germline, CDR1 is LGHNA and CDR2 YNFKEQ. V trimming: 3 bases; J trimming: 8 bases; junction bases outside the gene matches: 11. CDR3 protein: CASSQLLGQGGEKLFF. The DNA of the CDR3 is TGTGCCAGCAGCCAGTTATTAGGACAGGGCGGAGAAAAACTGTTTTTT.

The chain joins TRBV6-1 to TRBJ2-7; 10 nucleotides agree with TRBD2. The CDR3 is 16 amino acids. The trim removed 7 bases at V and 5 bases at J, leaving 14 bases unmatched. The germline gives CDR1 MNHNS, CDR2 SASEGT. CDR3 nucleotide sequence: TGTGCCAGCAATGACAACTTACTAGCGGGGATCCACGAGCAGTACTTC. It codes for CASNDNLLAGIHEQYF.

This chain connects TRBV5-4 to TRBJ2-2; 10 positions agree with TRBD1. V was clipped by 0 bases and J by 5 bases; unmatched bases: 1. Germline CDR1 SGHNT, CDR2 YYREEE (reference sequence). The CDR3 contains 15 residues. As DNA, the CDR3 is TGTGCCAGCAGCTTGGGACAGGGGGCAACCGGGGAGCTGTTTTTT. Translated, it gives CASSLGQGATGELFF.

J is TRBJ2-7 and V is TRBV19; TRBD1 is a possible D gene (6 bases). V gave up 3 bases and J gave up 2 bases, with 14 bases separating them. The CDR3 totals 15 residues. Germline V gives CDR1 LNHDA, CDR2 SQIVND (reference sequence). CDR3 nucleotides: TGTGCCAGTAGTATTCCCAAGACAGGTACCTACGAGCAGTACTTC. Protein: CASSIPKTGTYEQYF.

V and J are TRBV5-1 and TRBJ1-5; D gene uncertain. CDR1 is SGHRS and CDR2 is YFSETQ in the germline V gene. Trimming removed 0 bases from V and 0 bases from J, with 7 bases in between. The CDR3 covers 15 residues. The CDR3 is CASSLGGYSNQPQHF. CDR3 in DNA: TGCGCCAGCAGCTTGGGGGGTTATAGCAATCAGCCCCAGCATTTT.

This clone appeared a single time. The chain links TRBV5-1 to TRBJ2-7, with a weak D call TRBD2 (5 bases). Trimming shortened V by 3 bases and J by 6 bases, and 19 bases separated the two germline ends. The V gene's germline CDR1 is SGHRS and CDR2 YFSETQ. The CDR3 is 15 amino acids. The CDR3 here is CASSSNPGVAIEQYF. The CDR3 region has the DNA TGCGCCAGCAGCTCTAACCCCGGGGTAGCAATCGAGCAGTACTTC.